This T cell receptor beta chain was profiled in a study of T cells in Graves' hyperthyroidism and ophthalmopathy. TCR beta CDR3 sequences were amplified from RNA transcripts. Carried out on the TCR CDR3, a first-round RT-PCR used the HTBI primer set. TCRdb redid the calling of the multiplex PCR reads with MiXCR, one entry per CDR3 protein. The data contain about 380,000 distinct CDR3 sequences, more than 12% of them seen just once; the ten biggest clones take up 20%. Study-level results: The majority of expanded thyroid clonotypes above 0.001 also appeared in blood. Stable hyperthyroidism was told apart from ophthalmopathy by a model built on 13 V-J features.

Active moderate-to-severe ophthalmopathy, Clinical Activity Score at least 3, NOSPECS at least 4, under 3 months' duration. Fresh 10 ml peripheral blood yielded PBMCs. This clonotype was seen many times. Its antigen is unidentified. CDR3 length: 15 residues. Trimming took 5 bases from V and 5 from J; bases not matched to a gene: 10. Per the germline V gene, CDR1 is MNHEY and CDR2 is SMNVEV (reference sequence). This sequence originates from a woman younger than 45 with Graves' ophthalmopathy. This chain joins TRBV27 and TRBJ1-1, with 8 bases that match TRBD1. The sample taken for sequencing was blood. In DNA form, the CDR3 reads TGTGCCAGCAGTATGGGACAGGCCCTGTATACTGAAGCTTTCTTT. Translating gives CASSMGQALYTEAFF.